This TCR beta chain was captured by sequencing in a study of T cells in pancreatic ductal adenocarcinoma (dated by TCRdb to 2016 to 2017). Regarding the research as a whole: Seeking insight into the adaptive T-cell response that arises naturally, the researchers examined how many CD8+ T cells infiltrated tumors of resected pancreatic ductal adenocarcinoma, where they sat, and what features they had, alongside the same properties of suppressive cells.

Overall study outcomes, separate from this receptor: T-cell clonality did not differ significantly between tumor and blood, with mean clonality about 0.11 in tumors and approximately 0.072 in blood. Because tumors are enriched in CD45RO+ effector T cells rather than naive T cells, which biases toward lower diversity, comparisons of clonality between tumor and blood may be biased. Blood samples had more total productive templates and about 8-fold more unique clonotypes than tumor samples. Because inoperable disease is present at presentation in most pancreatic cancer patients, the resected cohort was biased toward the minority with early-stage disease.

TCR beta CDR3 regions were amplified from genomic DNA using the immunoSEQ hsTCRB kit. An Illumina HiSeq system was used to carry out high-throughput TRB CDR3 sequencing. The study's own analysis went as follows. Sequencing reads were analyzed with the immunoSEQ software, and nonproductive sequences with premature stops or frame-shifts were excluded. To calculate repertoire clonality, Shannon entropy was normalized by log2 of the number of unique productive sequences, and that value was subtracted from one. Entries here come from immuneACCESS through TCRdb and include only in-frame sequences with V and J called. Some clones fail to appear in such tables; in the studies checked, an unresolved V gene covers under half of the shortfall, and the cause of the remainder is unknown. D and trimming were read from the DNA, whereas the V and J calls and clone size are those reported in that table. The sample data list more than 15,000 clones, and around nine tenths of these were observed just once. The top ten hold approximately 1% of the sample.

The CDR3 covers 13 residues, taking in both the cysteine and the phenylalanine. CDR3 DNA is the only sequence kept; it has 39 bases, read in frame from the first base. Compared with germline, V lacks 5 bases and J lacks 1 base; bases without a gene match: 1. According to the germline V gene, CDR1 reads SGHTA and CDR2 reads FQGTGA. As regards this clone: The clone's antigen remains unknown. The sample holds no much larger clone one base away, and base qualities are not on file.

The selected pancreatic ductal adenocarcinoma patients had received surgery without neoadjuvant therapy. After peripheral blood was drawn into heparin tubes, PBMCs were separated on a histopaque density gradient and then cryopreserved in roughly 10% DMSO. Using the DNeasy Blood and Tissue Kit with Proteinase K and RNase treatment, genomic DNA was extracted from 7 PBMC and 9 flash-frozen tumor specimens. The rearranged segments are TRBV7-3 and TRBJ2-5, and 7 junctional nucleotides match TRBD2. The clonotype comes from a human donor with pancreatic ductal adenocarcinoma. The sample comprised PBMCs. The sequenced DNA is TGTGCCAGCAGCCGCGGGAGCCAAGAGACCCAGTACTTC. It codes for CASSRGSQETQYF.